This paragraph covers one TCR beta chain sequence. Per the authors' pipeline: Estimation of nucleated cell counts was performed using reference gene primer amplification. This table comes from immunoSEQ multiplex PCR, and its TCRdb copy is limited to in-frame clones, with some not included. Clone size and the V and J calls come from that table; the DNA yielded D and trimming. This table holds hundreds of thousands of clones, about 90% found once. The Seattle patients, enrolled during active infection, were followed longitudinally. The sample comes from a study of blood T cell repertoires in COVID-19. With V trimmed by 4 bases and J by 3 bases, 11 bases remained unmatched. Germline loops: CDR1 SGHRS, CDR2 YFSETQ. The CDR3 consists of 16 residues.

The sample taken for sequencing was peripheral blood. The V and J genes are TRBV5-1 and TRBJ2-7; 9 bases align to TRBD1. This TCR was sampled from a man aged 55 to 69 with COVID-19, enrolled during active disease. The CDR3 loop reads CASSLTGGNPSYEQYF. The DNA for the CDR3 is TGCGCCAGCAGCCTGACAGGGGGAAACCCGAGCTACGAGCAGTACTTC.